These 14 T cell receptor beta chains share one sample of origin, sequenced in a study of shared clonotypes between healthy human individuals (dated by TCRdb to 2020 to 2022). For the CD8 naive samples, CD45RO-negative cells were positively selected for CCR7, yielding a CD45RA+CCR7+ population from which TemRA cells were excluded. The library was produced with the immunoSEQ multiplex PCR assay. In TCRdb, the immuneACCESS table is reduced to in-frame sequences with V and J assigned. These tables do not hold every clone; where another copy was compared, an unresolved V gene accounts for under half, and the others remain unexplained. In all, the sample holds around 2.1 million clones, and 85% to 95% of those were seen once. 1.5% to 2% of the sample is held by the ten biggest clonotypes. Material for sequencing was naive CD8+ T cells from PBMCs. Read against the paper, the sample's cell subset or site label means: CD45RA+CCR7+. The receptors come from a man aged 18 to 29 in good health. Some clones in this sample may be carry-over from other donors' samples.

The J gene is TRBJ2-7, the V gene TRBV4-3; D is unclear. Germline loops: CDR1 LGHNA, CDR2 YSLEER. CDR3 length: 11 amino acids. The V gene lost 2 bases and the J gene lost 4 bases, with 3 bases spanning the gap. For the CDR3, the DNA is TGCGCCAGCAGCCAACAATACGAGCAGTACTTC. This translates into CASSQQYEQYF.

This chain connects TRBV13 to TRBJ1-2; D is uncertain. Per the germline V gene, CDR1 is PRHDT and CDR2 is FYEKMQ (reference sequence). The CDR3 covers 10 residues. Trimming removed 11 bases at V and 6 bases at J, with 10 bases between. CDR3 bases: TGTGCCTTGGACGGAAATGGCTACACCTTC. The encoded protein is CALDGNGYTF.

The J gene is TRBJ1-1, the V gene TRBV25-1; maybe TRBD1 (5 bases). Germline-derived CDR1 and CDR2 are MGHDK and SYGVNS. The CDR3 runs 12 residues. Between the trimmed V and J ends, which lost 1 base and 7 bases, there was a span of 7 bases. The CDR3 DNA follows: TGTGCCAGCAGTGAATGGGGCTTTGAAGCTTTCTTT. It specifies CASSEWGFEAFF.

CDR3 amino acids: CASSTPARGTREQYF. The CDR3 DNA reads TGTGCCAGCAGCACGCCGGCCAGGGGAACTAGAGAGCAGTACTTC. The chain combines TRBV7-9 with TRBJ2-7; D perhaps matches TRBD1 (6 bases). The CDR3 length is 15 residues. V was cut by 5 bases and J by 7 bases, with 21 bases left in between. Per the germline V gene, CDR1 is SEHNR and CDR2 is FQNEAQ (reference sequence).

The sample holds one count of this clone. This chain links TRBV5-1 with TRBJ2-1, with TRBD2 matching over 10 bases. The junction had 10 bases not matched to a gene; V was cut back by 2 bases and J by 8 bases. This CDR3 has 16 amino acids. CDR1 and CDR2 from the germline V gene are SGHRS and YFSETQ. The CDR3 sequence is CASSLLKREGNDEQFF. The CDR3 nucleotides are TGCGCCAGCAGCTTATTAAAGCGGGAGGGTAATGATGAGCAGTTCTTC. The full variable domain, completed using reference TRBV5-1 and TRBJ2-1, is KAGVTQTPRYLIKTRGQQVTLSCSPISGHRSVSWYQQTPGQGLQFLFEYFSETQRNKGNFPGRFSGRQFSNSRSEMNVSTLELGDSALYLCASSLLKREGNDEQFFGPGTRLTVL.

This clone was observed a handful of times. The chain links TRBV30 to TRBJ1-1; no firm D call. The length of the CDR3 is 13 residues. V lost 4 bases and J 0 bases, leaving 9 bases between the germline ends. CDR1 and CDR2 from the germline V gene are GTSNPN and SVGIG (reference sequence). The CDR3 sequence is CAWTGPMNTEAFF. The CDR3 DNA reads TGTGCCTGGACCGGACCCATGAACACTGAAGCTTTCTTT.

This chain links TRBV19 with TRBJ2-7; possibly TRBD1 for D (5 bases). Germline loops: CDR1 LNHDA, CDR2 SQIVND (reference sequence). The V gene lost 5 bases and the J gene lost 2 bases, with 10 bases spanning the gap. The CDR3 spans 13 residues. The DNA for the CDR3 is TGTGCCAGTAGTCCTGGGGCCGCCTACGAGCAGTACTTC. Its translation: CASSPGAAYEQYF.

The genes are TRBV18 and TRBJ1-1; D is perhaps TRBD1 (5 bases). Trimming shortened V by 3 bases and J by 5 bases, and 25 bases separated the two germline ends. From germline, CDR1 is KGHSH and CDR2 LQKENI. This CDR3 spans 18 amino acids. CDR3 in amino acids: CASSPQFLIPGLLTEAFF. The CDR3 nucleotides read TGTGCCAGCTCACCTCAATTCTTAATCCCGGGACTCCTAACTGAAGCTTTCTTT.

This clone showed up just once. Additional DNA sequences in this sample encode the identical CDR3. The chain couples TRBV9 to TRBJ2-7, with TRBD2 identical over 15 bases. The CDR3 has 15 residues. CDR1 is SGDLS, CDR2 YYNGEE, per germline. With V trimmed by 4 bases and J by 4 bases, 3 bases remained unmatched. CDR3 residues: CASSPGTSGRYEQYF. CDR3 sequence (DNA): TGTGCCAGCAGCCCGGGGACTAGCGGGAGGTACGAGCAGTACTTC. The full variable domain, completed using reference TRBV9 and TRBJ2-7, is DSGVTQTPKHLITATGQRVTLRCSPRSGDLSVYWYQQSLDQGLQFLIQYYNGEERAKGNILERFSAQQFPDLHSELNLSSLELGDSALYFCASSPGTSGRYEQYFGPGTRLTVT.

The sample holds one count of this clone. This chain uses TRBV30 with TRBJ1-1; 7 bases align to TRBD1. In germline, CDR1 is GTSNPN, CDR2 SVGIG (reference sequence). The J segment lost 6 bases and the V segment lost 0 bases, leaving 7 bases of the junction unmatched. The CDR3 has 14 amino acids. The CDR3 region has the DNA TGTGCCTGGAGTGTGACAGGGCCAGGTTCTGAAGCTTTCTTT. Translated: CAWSVTGPGSEAFF.

This clone has just one count. This rearrangement joins TRBV4-2 to TRBJ2-2; D may match TRBD1 or TRBD2 (5 bases each). Trimming cost V 0 bases and J 4 bases, with 12 bases left between them. Germline V gives CDR1 LGHNA, CDR2 YNFKEQ. The CDR3 is made up of 16 amino acids. Here the CDR3 reads CASSQDGATGTGELFF. CDR3 nucleotides: TGTGCCAGCAGCCAAGACGGGGCGACTGGCACCGGGGAGCTGTTTTTT.

V is TRBV7-6 and J is TRBJ2-6, with D unclear. The CDR3 loop spans 15 amino acids. Germline CDR1 is SGHVS and CDR2 is FNYEAQ. Trimming removed 1 base at V and 2 bases at J, with 6 bases between. Written as DNA, the CDR3 is TGTGCCAGCAGCTTAGGGGTCACTGGGGCCAACGTCCTGACTTTC. This sequence encodes CASSLGVTGANVLTF.

This CDR3 is CASRAGTAQTNINEKLFF. The CDR3, as DNA: TGTGCCAGCAGGGCCGGGACAGCCCAAACTAATATTAATGAAAAACTGTTTTTT. This chain joins TRBV25-1 and TRBJ1-4, with 7 bases that match TRBD1. The V segment lost 6 bases and the J segment 4 bases; nucleotides outside the gene matches: 17. CDR1 MGHDK and CDR2 SYGVNS come from the germline V gene. CDR3 size: 18 residues.

The chain carries TRBV2 and TRBJ1-5, with D perhaps matching TRBD1 (5 bases). Germline loops: CDR1 SNHLY, CDR2 FYNNEI. CDR3 length: 11 amino acids. V lost 6 bases and J 13 bases, leaving 13 bases between the germline ends. The CDR3 loop reads CASSHDSRQHF. CDR3 DNA sequence: TGTGCCAGCAGCCATGACAGTCGGCAGCATTTT.